The entry that follows covers one T cell receptor beta chain sequence. V lost 2 bases and J 3 bases, leaving 11 bases between the germline ends. The CDR3 extends over 13 amino acids. CDR1 is GTSNPN and CDR2 is SVGIG in the germline V gene (reference sequence). These data come from a study of blood T cell repertoires in COVID-19. The data were produced by immunoSEQ multiplex PCR, yet TCRdb's version contains in-frame clones alone and is incomplete. Seen here are over 200,000 clones, 70% to 90% observed once, and the top ten hold approximately 2.2%. The chain uses TRBV30 and TRBJ2-7, with a tentative D call TRBD2 (6 bases). Sequences were obtained from peripheral blood. This TCR derives from a woman aged 45-65 years with acute or convalescent COVID-19. The CDR3 nucleotides read TGTGCCTGGAGTCCGGGACTGATCTACGAGCAGTACTTC. Translation gives CAWSPGLIYEQYF.